The 6 T cell receptor beta chains below were found in one sample sequenced in a study of Ad26.COV2.S vaccination and SARS-CoV-2 variants. Produced via immunoSEQ multiplex PCR; TCRdb's table is partial and in-frame only. The table shows hundreds of thousands of clones, with about 90% occurring only once. Treatment in this sample: 15 to 20 received Ad26.COV2.S at low or high dose, single or two shots; 5 received placebo; per-sample allocation not given. Sample collection was performed on day 63 after the first vaccine or placebo injection. Sequenced here: peripheral blood, sampled in a trial of Ad26.COV2.S vaccine versus placebo. The source of these receptors is a person between 18 and 65 years old who received the Ad26.COV2.S COVID-19 vaccine or a placebo.

This chain connects TRBV11-2 to TRBJ1-4, with D perhaps matching TRBD1 (6 bases). The germline V and J ends were trimmed by 6 bases and 2 bases, with 10 bases remaining between them. CDR3 length equals 14 residues. Germline V gene sequence: CDR1 SGHAT, CDR2 FQNNGV. The chain's CDR3 is CASSYRATNEKLFF. CDR3 DNA: TGTGCCAGCAGTTACAGGGCCACTAATGAAAAACTGTTTTTT. Complete variable domain (other parts from reference TRBV11-2 and TRBJ1-4): EAGVAQSPRYKIIEKRQSVAFWCNPISGHATLYWYQQILGQGPKLLIQFQNNGVVDDSQLPKDRFSAERLKGVDSTLKIQPAKLEDSAVYLCASSYRATNEKLFFGSGTQLSVL.

The chain carries TRBV30 and TRBJ1-2; 7 bases are shared with TRBD1. Germline V gives CDR1 GTSNPN, CDR2 SVGIG (reference sequence). This CDR3 contains 14 residues. J lost 8 bases, V lost 0 bases, and 9 bases had no gene match. The CDR3 region is CAWSVQLTGLGYTF. The CDR3 coding sequence is TGTGCCTGGAGTGTACAATTGACAGGGTTGGGCTACACCTTC.

The V and J genes are TRBV11-3 and TRBJ2-1; D might be TRBD2 (6 bases). CDR3 size: 14 residues. V dropped 5 bases and J dropped 9 bases, with 17 bases sitting between them. In germline, CDR1 is SGHNT, CDR2 YENEEA. CDR3 region: CASSPRSRGGEQFF. DNA of the CDR3: TGTGCCAGCAGCCCACGGTCCCGGGGAGGTGAGCAGTTCTTC.

The chain employs TRBV27 and TRBJ1-5; D unclear. V lost 0 bases and J lost 1, with 10 bases in between. Germline V gives CDR1 MNHEY, CDR2 SMNVEV (reference sequence). This CDR3 comprises 16 residues. CDR3 nucleotide sequence: TGTGCCAGCAGTTTATCCGTAGGGAACAGCAATCAGCCCCAGCATTTT. This translates into CASSLSVGNSNQPQHF.

The chain joins TRBV7-9 to TRBJ2-5; 8 bases fit TRBD1. CDR3 length: 16 amino acids. Germline trimming cut 5 bases from V and 0 bases from J; bases unmatched to any gene: 8. Germline V gene lookup returns CDR1 SEHNR and CDR2 FQNEAQ (reference sequence). The CDR3 nucleotides are TGTGCCAGCAGCCGAGGACAGGGCACGAACCAAGAGACCCAGTACTTC. Encoded protein: CASSRGQGTNQETQYF.

The V and J genes are TRBV6-5 and TRBJ2-7; unclear D gene. Trimming shortened V by 0 bases and J by 3 bases, and 15 bases separated the two germline ends. Germline V lookup: CDR1 MNHEY, CDR2 SVGAGI. CDR3 length: 16 residues. The CDR3 bases are TGTGCCAGCAGTTACTCGATGCAGACTCCAGACTACGAGCAGTACTTC. Translated, it gives CASSYSMQTPDYEQYF.